Given below is one TCR beta chain in context. Its cognate antigen is unknown. This record belongs to a study of shared clonotypes between healthy human individuals. Study outcomes and limitations: Few donors limited the genetic and exposure-history diversity represented.

CDR1 and CDR2 (germline): MGHRA, YSYEKL. The length of the CDR3 is 15 residues. With 0 bases clipped from V and 6 bases from J, the junction kept 1 base outside the gene matches. Template for every sorted-subset replicate PCR totaled about 0.2 ug DNA, 25,000 to 35,000 T cell genomes. Per the original methods: ImmunoSEQ output lacked quality scores and full-length reads, limiting matched filtering. Data came from immunoSEQ multiplex PCR; TCRdb stores just in-frame clones and leaves some out. V, J and clone size reflect that table, while D and trimming were determined from the DNA. The sample includes roughly 1,800,000 clones, about 95% of them seen just once. CD45RO-negative, CCR7-selected cells formed the naive CD8 fraction, which excluded terminally differentiated effector memory CD45RA+ cells.

V usage is TRBV4-1 and J usage is TRBJ2-1, with 11 bases matching TRBD2. This TCR came from a man aged 18-30 years in good health. Material: naive CD8+ T cells sorted from blood. In DNA form, the CDR3 reads TGCGCCAGCAGCCAAGAGGGGACTAGCGGCAATGAGCAGTTCTTC. This gives the protein CASSQEGTSGNEQFF.